This is a list of T cell receptor beta chains from one sample in a study of blood T cell repertoires in COVID-19. The protocol was immunoSEQ multiplex PCR, while the TCRdb copy is restricted to in-frame clones and leaves out a portion. The profile shows hundreds of thousands of clones, almost 90% of them singletons. What was sequenced was PBMCs or T cells enriched from blood (not recorded which). These receptors were obtained from a man aged 30 to 45 who had been exposed to COVID-19. The CDR3 runs from the conserved cysteine through the conserved F or W. The order of the fields is V gene, clone size, J gene, D gene, CDR3 DNA, CDR3 protein. A D gene is named only where the DNA matches it firmly. Expanded clones are given a class, and other clones once, few, many or no size at all.

v_gene: TRBV6-4; abundance: once; j_gene: TRBJ2-2; d_gene: TRBD2; CDR3nt: TGTGCCAGCTCCCCGGGACTAGGGAACACCGGGGAGCTGTTTTTT; CDR3aa: CASSPGLGNTGELFF
v_gene: TRBV25-1; abundance: NA; j_gene: TRBJ2-7; d_gene: TRBD1; CDR3nt: TGTGCCAGCACCAGGACAGGCGAGCAGTACTTC; CDR3aa: CASTRTGEQYF
v_gene: TRBV19; abundance: NA; j_gene: TRBJ1-5; d_gene: NA; CDR3nt: TGTGCCAGTAGTATCGGGACATCGGGGAATTCAAATCAGCCCCAGCATTTT; CDR3aa: CASSIGTSGNSNQPQHF
v_gene: TRBV2; abundance: few; j_gene: TRBJ2-7; d_gene: TRBD1; CDR3nt: TGTGCCAGCAGTGGAGACAGGGGGGCTTCCTACGAGCAGTACTTC; CDR3aa: CASSGDRGASYEQYF
v_gene: TRBV5-1; abundance: NA; j_gene: TRBJ2-3; d_gene: NA; CDR3nt: TGCGCCAGCAGCTTGCGTGACATCACAGATACGCAGTATTTT; CDR3aa: CASSLRDITDTQYF
v_gene: TRBV2; abundance: NA; j_gene: TRBJ1-4; d_gene: NA; CDR3nt: TGTGCCACTAAGATAGGAGAAGGAAATGAAAAACTGTTTTTT; CDR3aa: CATKIGEGNEKLFF
v_gene: TRBV4-1; abundance: NA; j_gene: TRBJ1-1; d_gene: TRBD1; CDR3nt: TGCGCCAGCAGCCAAGACGACAGGGGTAGTGAAGCTTTCTTT; CDR3aa: CASSQDDRGSEAFF
v_gene: TRBV5-4; abundance: once; j_gene: TRBJ2-5; d_gene: NA; CDR3nt: TGTGCCAGCAGCCCCCGTGGGGGGTCCCTCCAAGAGACCCAGTACTTC; CDR3aa: CASSPRGGSLQETQYF
v_gene: TRBV5-1; abundance: NA; j_gene: TRBJ2-7; d_gene: NA; CDR3nt: TGCGCCAGCAGCTTGGCGGGACAAAACTACGAGCAGTACTTC; CDR3aa: CASSLAGQNYEQYF
v_gene: TRBV11-3; abundance: NA; j_gene: TRBJ2-3; d_gene: NA; CDR3nt: TGTGCCAGCAGCCAATCTACCAGCGGTACGCAGTATTTT; CDR3aa: CASSQSTSGTQYF
v_gene: TRBV7-2; abundance: few; j_gene: TRBJ1-3; d_gene: NA; CDR3nt: TGTGCCAGCAGCTTAAATGGTGCGGAAGGGGACACCATATATTTT; CDR3aa: CASSLNGAEGDTIYF
v_gene: TRBV5-1; abundance: NA; j_gene: TRBJ2-5; d_gene: TRBD1; CDR3nt: TGCGCCAGCAGCATTACAGGGGCGAGGGGAGAGACCCAGTACTTC; CDR3aa: CASSITGARGETQYF
v_gene: TRBV9; abundance: few; j_gene: TRBJ2-1; d_gene: NA; CDR3nt: TGTGCCACGGGGGTCTACAATGAGCAGTTCTTC; CDR3aa: CATGVYNEQFF
v_gene: TRBV27; abundance: NA; j_gene: TRBJ1-1; d_gene: NA; CDR3nt: TGTGCCAGCCATCCATCAGGTTACATGAACACTGAAGCTTTCTTT; CDR3aa: CASHPSGYMNTEAFF
v_gene: TRBV19; abundance: NA; j_gene: TRBJ2-3; d_gene: TRBD2; CDR3nt: TGTGCCAGTAGTAACAAGCGGGGGGGCCACACAGATACGCAGTATTTT; CDR3aa: CASSNKRGGHTDTQYF
v_gene: TRBV29-1; abundance: NA; j_gene: TRBJ2-3; d_gene: TRBD2; CDR3nt: TGCAGCGTGTGGGGGGGGTCAAGCACAGATACGCAGTATTTT; CDR3aa: CSVWGGSSTDTQYF
v_gene: TRBV5-4; abundance: NA; j_gene: TRBJ2-1; d_gene: TRBD1; CDR3nt: TGTGCCAGCAGCTCCGACAGGGCCTCCTACAATGAGCAGTTCTTC; CDR3aa: CASSSDRASYNEQFF
v_gene: TRBV27; abundance: NA; j_gene: TRBJ2-7; d_gene: NA; CDR3nt: TGTGCCAGCAGTTTATCGAAGGTCTGGAAGGACACCTACGAGCAGTACTTC; CDR3aa: CASSLSKVWKDTYEQYF
v_gene: TRBV5-1; abundance: NA; j_gene: TRBJ2-1; d_gene: TRBD2; CDR3nt: TGCGCCAGCAGCTGGGGGCGGGGGGGATACAATGAGCAGTTCTTC; CDR3aa: CASSWGRGGYNEQFF
v_gene: TRBV12-3/TRBV12-4; abundance: once; j_gene: TRBJ1-1; d_gene: NA; CDR3nt: TGTGCCAGCAGTTTAGGTCGGGGATCTGAAGCTTTCTTT; CDR3aa: CASSLGRGSEAFF
v_gene: TRBV2; abundance: NA; j_gene: TRBJ2-1; d_gene: NA; CDR3nt: TGTGCCATCCTTAGCGGTACTTTGAATGAGCAGTTCTTC; CDR3aa: CAILSGTLNEQFF
v_gene: TRBV5-6; abundance: NA; j_gene: TRBJ1-1; d_gene: NA; CDR3nt: TGTGCCAGCAGCTTTGGGGGCGCGAACACTGAAGCTTTCTTT; CDR3aa: CASSFGGANTEAFF
v_gene: TRBV9; abundance: NA; j_gene: TRBJ1-1; d_gene: NA; CDR3nt: TGTGCCAGCAGCCAGACGGGGTCCTACACTGAAGCTTTCTTT; CDR3aa: CASSQTGSYTEAFF
v_gene: TRBV7-2; abundance: once; j_gene: TRBJ2-7; d_gene: TRBD1; CDR3nt: TGTGCCAGCAGCTTAGTCGGACAGGGAACCTACGAGCAGTACTTC; CDR3aa: CASSLVGQGTYEQYF
v_gene: TRBV5-4; abundance: NA; j_gene: TRBJ2-5; d_gene: TRBD2; CDR3nt: TGTGCCAGCAGCTTGGGTGGACTAGCGGGGGGTAAGCTAGAAGAGACCCAGTACTTC; CDR3aa: CASSLGGLAGGKLEETQYF
v_gene: TRBV21-1; abundance: NA; j_gene: TRBJ1-1; d_gene: NA; CDR3nt: TGTGCCAGCAGCAAAGTATCGACAGGGGGCATGAACACTGAAGCTTTCTTT; CDR3aa: CASSKVSTGGMNTEAFF
v_gene: TRBV20-1; abundance: NA; j_gene: TRBJ1-2; d_gene: NA; CDR3nt: TGCAGTGCTAGGAGAGATTATGGCTACACCTTC; CDR3aa: CSARRDYGYTF
v_gene: TRBV19; abundance: NA; j_gene: TRBJ2-3; d_gene: TRBD2; CDR3nt: TGTGCCAGTAAGGCGGGGGAGTTCCCAGATACGCAGTATTTT; CDR3aa: CASKAGEFPDTQYF
v_gene: TRBV6-6; abundance: NA; j_gene: TRBJ2-1; d_gene: NA; CDR3nt: TGTGCCAGCAGTTACAGACAGGTGCGGTTCTTC; CDR3aa: CASSYRQVRFF
v_gene: TRBV15; abundance: NA; j_gene: TRBJ1-3; d_gene: NA; CDR3nt: TGTGCCACCAGCAGAGCCGGGAGTGAAAACACCATATATTTT; CDR3aa: CATSRAGSENTIYF
v_gene: TRBV7-2; abundance: NA; j_gene: TRBJ2-1; d_gene: NA; CDR3nt: TGTGCCAGCAGCTTACCTGACAATGAGCAGTTCTTC; CDR3aa: CASSLPDNEQFF
v_gene: TRBV19; abundance: NA; j_gene: TRBJ1-1; d_gene: NA; CDR3nt: TGTGCCAGTACCCAGGGGATGAACACTGAAGCTTTCTTT; CDR3aa: CASTQGMNTEAFF
v_gene: TRBV9; abundance: NA; j_gene: TRBJ2-1; d_gene: TRBD2; CDR3nt: TGTGCCAGCAGCTTCGGGGGGGCCGAATACAATGAGCAGTTCTTC; CDR3aa: CASSFGGAEYNEQFF
v_gene: TRBV5-5; abundance: NA; j_gene: TRBJ1-2; d_gene: NA; CDR3nt: TGTGCCAGCAGCCAAATAAGACAGGCGCACTATGGCTACACCTTC; CDR3aa: CASSQIRQAHYGYTF
v_gene: TRBV9; abundance: NA; j_gene: TRBJ1-1; d_gene: TRBD1; CDR3nt: TGTGCCAGCAGCACCCGGACAGGGTCGTGGACTGAAGCTTTCTTT; CDR3aa: CASSTRTGSWTEAFF
v_gene: TRBV18; abundance: NA; j_gene: TRBJ1-2; d_gene: NA; CDR3nt: TGTGCCAGCTCACCAAAAGAGGGGGAACGTCATGGCTACACCTTC; CDR3aa: CASSPKEGERHGYTF
v_gene: TRBV19; abundance: NA; j_gene: TRBJ1-5; d_gene: TRBD1; CDR3nt: TGTGCCAGTACCCAAATCGACAGGGTTCAGCCCCAGCATTTT; CDR3aa: CASTQIDRVQPQHF
v_gene: TRBV5-6; abundance: once; j_gene: TRBJ1-2; d_gene: NA; CDR3nt: TGTGCCAGCAGCTTCGGGAGGGGGTACGGTGGTGGCTACACCTTC; CDR3aa: CASSFGRGYGGGYTF
v_gene: TRBV5-1; abundance: NA; j_gene: TRBJ2-7; d_gene: TRBD1; CDR3nt: TGCGCCAGCGGTAGGGGGCCGACAGGGCAACCCGAGCAGTACTTC; CDR3aa: CASGRGPTGQPEQYF
v_gene: TRBV6-5; abundance: NA; j_gene: TRBJ2-1; d_gene: NA; CDR3nt: TGTGCCAGCAGTTACATCTGGGACTCCTACTACAATGAGCAGTTCTTC; CDR3aa: CASSYIWDSYYNEQFF
v_gene: TRBV6-5; abundance: few; j_gene: TRBJ2-2; d_gene: TRBD1; CDR3nt: TGTGCCAGCAGTCACAGGGGCGGGGAGCTGTTTTTT; CDR3aa: CASSHRGGELFF
v_gene: TRBV10-3; abundance: NA; j_gene: TRBJ2-5; d_gene: TRBD2; CDR3nt: TGTGCCATCAGTGAAGGGAAGACTAGCGGGGGGGGAGAGACCCAGTACTTC; CDR3aa: CAISEGKTSGGGETQYF
v_gene: TRBV27; abundance: NA; j_gene: TRBJ1-1; d_gene: NA; CDR3nt: TGTGCCAGCAGTTTTCAGTGGAGGACTGAAGCTTTCTTT; CDR3aa: CASSFQWRTEAFF
v_gene: TRBV11-2; abundance: NA; j_gene: TRBJ2-5; d_gene: NA; CDR3nt: TGTGCCAGCGTTCAAGGCGGGATCCGTGAGACCCAGTACTTC; CDR3aa: CASVQGGIRETQYF
v_gene: TRBV29-1; abundance: NA; j_gene: TRBJ1-2; d_gene: NA; CDR3nt: TGCAGCGTAGCGGACTATGGCTACACCTTC; CDR3aa: CSVADYGYTF
v_gene: TRBV6-5; abundance: NA; j_gene: TRBJ1-5; d_gene: NA; CDR3nt: TGTGCCAGCAGTAGGACAGTGAGCCAGCATTTT; CDR3aa: CASSRTVSQHF
v_gene: TRBV7-6; abundance: NA; j_gene: TRBJ1-1; d_gene: TRBD1; CDR3nt: TGTGCCAGCAGCTTAGGGTATGGGACAGTAGTCACTGAAGCTTTCTTT; CDR3aa: CASSLGYGTVVTEAFF
v_gene: TRBV7-9; abundance: NA; j_gene: TRBJ2-5; d_gene: NA; CDR3nt: TGTGCCAGCAGCTACTCTTGGACTGAGATGGGCGAGACCCAGTACTTC; CDR3aa: CASSYSWTEMGETQYF
v_gene: TRBV30; abundance: NA; j_gene: TRBJ2-2; d_gene: NA; CDR3nt: TGTGCCTGGAGTGTGTATGGCCAGGGCCCCAACACCGGGGAGCTGTTTTTT; CDR3aa: CAWSVYGQGPNTGELFF
v_gene: TRBV14; abundance: NA; j_gene: TRBJ2-7; d_gene: NA; CDR3nt: TGTGCCAGCAGCCAAGATCTTCGCGGATACTACGAGCAGTACTTC; CDR3aa: CASSQDLRGYYEQYF
v_gene: TRBV30; abundance: NA; j_gene: TRBJ2-2; d_gene: TRBD2; CDR3nt: TGTGCCTGGAGCCATAGACTAGCGGGGGGCCGGAACACCGGGGAGCTGTTTTTT; CDR3aa: CAWSHRLAGGRNTGELFF
v_gene: TRBV2; abundance: NA; j_gene: TRBJ2-3; d_gene: TRBD2; CDR3nt: TGTGCCAGCAGTCTCCCGGGGGGGCTCACAGATACGCAGTATTTT; CDR3aa: CASSLPGGLTDTQYF
v_gene: TRBV5-4; abundance: few; j_gene: TRBJ2-7; d_gene: TRBD1; CDR3nt: TGTGCCAGCAGCTTGGCCAGAGCAGGGGGATACTACGAGCAGTACTTC; CDR3aa: CASSLARAGGYYEQYF